One sample yielded the 10 T cell receptor beta chains listed below, sequenced in a study of blood T cell repertoires in COVID-19. Libraries were prepared by immunoSEQ multiplex PCR; TCRdb keeps only in-frame clonotypes and omits some of them. The data show about 110,000 clones, approximately 90% seen once. Sequences were obtained from peripheral blood. The source is a woman under 40 with acute or convalescent COVID-19.

The chain uses TRBV7-9 and TRBJ1-2, with TRBD1 matching 8 bases. Looked up from germline, CDR1 is SEHNR and CDR2 is FQNEAQ (reference sequence). V gave up 3 bases and J gave up 0 bases; unmatched junction bases: 3. The CDR3 consists of 15 residues. CDR3 nucleotide sequence: TGTGCCAGCAGCTTTCGACAGGGGACTAACTATGGCTACACCTTC. Residues: CASSFRQGTNYGYTF.

In its sample, this clone was seen once. V gene TRBV7-2 combines with J gene TRBJ1-5, with D uncertain. Germline loops: CDR1 SGHTA, CDR2 FQGNSA. Trimming shortened V by 5 bases and J by 2 bases, and 13 bases separated the two germline ends. The CDR3 sequence is 15 residues long. The CDR3 region is CASSGGRGGNQPQHF. CDR3 nucleotide sequence: TGTGCCAGCAGCGGAGGACGTGGGGGCAATCAGCCCCAGCATTTT.

This rearrangement joins TRBV9 to TRBJ1-2; possible D gene TRBD1, 6 bases. The CDR3 consists of 14 residues. V lost 2 bases and J 2 bases, leaving 10 bases between the germline ends. Per germline, CDR1 SGDLS and CDR2 YYNGEE. For the CDR3, the DNA is TGTGCCAGCAGCGTTTCGGGACAAAACTATGGCTACACCTTC. Translation: CASSVSGQNYGYTF.

The chain employs TRBV6-5 and TRBJ1-6; D call uncertain. V was pared by 0 bases and J by 13 bases, with 16 bases between. The CDR3 totals 15 residues. The germline CDR1 and CDR2 sequences are MNHEY and SVGAGI. The CDR3 protein is CASSYSSINLSPLHF. The CDR3 nucleotides are TGTGCCAGCAGTTACTCTTCTATAAACCTTTCGCCCCTCCACTTT.

CDR3 DNA sequence: TGTGCCAGCAGCTGGGACAGGGTTTCCGTTGAAGCTTTCTTT. Encoded protein: CASSWDRVSVEAFF. V and J are TRBV11-3 and TRBJ1-1; TRBD1 matches at 9 bases. This CDR3 is 14 amino acids long. Germline V gene sequence: CDR1 SGHNT, CDR2 YENEEA. V lost 4 bases to trimming and J lost 7 bases; unmatched junction nucleotides: 7.

CDR3 sequence (DNA): TGTGCCAGCAGTCTAAGGACAGGCAATGAAAAACTGTTTTTT. Protein: CASSLRTGNEKLFF. The chain joins TRBV28 to TRBJ1-4; TRBD1 matches 7 bases. J lost 5 bases, V lost 5 bases, and 5 bases had no gene match. Germline V gene sequence: CDR1 MDHEN, CDR2 SYDVKM. This CDR3 is 14 amino acids long.

The chain is built from TRBV27 and TRBJ2-3; 11 bases map to TRBD2. V gave up 5 bases and J gave up 6 bases; unmatched junction bases: 13. CDR1 and CDR2 (germline): MNHEY, SMNVEV (reference sequence). This CDR3 contains 17 residues. CDR3 sequence: CASSPGFSGRALDTQYF. For the CDR3, the DNA is TGTGCCAGCAGTCCCGGGTTTAGCGGGAGGGCCTTGGATACGCAGTATTTT.

The genes are TRBV14 and TRBJ1-4; 9 bases are a match to TRBD1. The V segment lost 3 bases and the J segment 5 bases; nucleotides outside the gene matches: 4. CDR1 is SGHDN and CDR2 is FVKESK in the germline V gene. CDR3 size: 15 residues. CDR3 sequence: CASSQWGTGNEKLFF. The CDR3 nucleotides read TGTGCCAGCAGCCAGTGGGGGACAGGGAATGAAAAACTGTTTTTT.

CDR3 sequence (DNA): TGTGCCAGCAGGGAGGGGATAGAGTATGGCTACACCTTC. Its translation: CASREGIEYGYTF. The chain employs TRBV28 and TRBJ1-2; possible D gene TRBD1, 5 bases. This CDR3 spans 13 amino acids. From germline, CDR1 is MDHEN and CDR2 SYDVKM. The V gene lost 6 bases and the J gene lost 5 bases, with 13 bases spanning the gap.

The chain carries TRBV7-9 and TRBJ2-5, with 8 bases lining up with TRBD2. The CDR3 consists of 15 residues. V lost 2 bases, J lost 1 base, and 3 bases stayed unmatched. Germline-derived CDR1 and CDR2 are SEHNR and FQNEAQ (reference sequence). The CDR3 coding sequence is TGTGCCAGCAGCTTACGGGGGGGGCTCCAAGAGACCCAGTACTTC. Protein product: CASSLRGGLQETQYF.